This T cell receptor (beta chain) was captured in a study of neoadjuvant anti-PD-1 for oral cavity cancer. For the study at large: Patients mostly received three to four biweekly nivolumab doses at 3 mg/kg before surgery.

The table lists this clone with a count of one. Patients were newly diagnosed with stage II-IVA oral cavity squamous cell carcinoma without prior systemic or radiation treatment. Germline V gives CDR1 LNHDA, CDR2 SQIVND (reference sequence). V lost 3 bases and J 1 base, leaving 9 bases between the germline ends. The CDR3 extends over 14 amino acids. The data were produced by immunoSEQ multiplex PCR, yet TCRdb's version contains in-frame clones alone and is incomplete. The sample includes about 15,000 clones, roughly three quarters of them seen just once. The sample in question was PBMCs, obtained before nivolumab (anti-PD-1) treatment. The chain carries TRBV19 and TRBJ1-1; D is undetermined. The clonotype comes from a person between 35 and 79 years old with oral cavity squamous cell carcinoma. The CDR3 DNA sequence: TGTGCCAGTAGTATTAAACGGGGGAACACTGAAGCTTTCTTT. This encodes CASSIKRGNTEAFF.